This T cell receptor (beta chain) derives from a study of molecular identifiers for immune sequencing clone quantification. The study's findings and limits: In naive cells, clones above 20 RNA copies held under 1% of molecules, whereas in effector cells they held over 99%. A shared barcode on identical TCR molecules could lead to underestimated sizes for highly expanded clones.

Preparation methods for the bulk TCR libraries were those previously described, with listed TCR primers. TCRdb used MiXCR to reprocess the PCR reads, holding one entry per CDR3 protein. The table has 75,000 to 100,000 distinct CDR3 sequences, around 17% seen once; the top ten hold roughly 0.8%. There are 12 residues in the CDR3. CDR1 SGHKS and CDR2 YYEKEE come from the germline V gene (reference sequence). V was pared by 4 bases and J by 5 bases, with 2 bases of the junction left unmatched. This clonotype was recorded at least ten times. Its antigen is not identified. The authors gated naive CD8 T cells as CD8+CD4-CCR7+CD45RA+ for sorting.

The rearrangement links TRBV5-5 to TRBJ2-7; 8 bases match TRBD1. Sequencing was carried out using naive CD8+ T cells from blood, with Jurkat cell RNA spiked in. This sample's subset: FACS-sorted CD8+CD4-CCR7+CD45RA+ naive T cells. The TCR comes from a human donor in good health. Some libraries in this study had Jurkat cell RNA spiked in. The CDR3 loop reads CASSAQGDEQYF. The CDR3 DNA is TGTGCCAGCAGCGCACAGGGGGACGAGCAGTACTTC.